This is a list of T cell receptor beta chains from one sample in a study of blood T cell repertoires in COVID-19. The repertoire was sequenced with immunoSEQ multiplex PCR; TCRdb's copy has only in-frame clones and lacks some. The sample contains 350,000 to 450,000 clones, approximately 93% of which appear only once. Sample: PBMCs or T cells enriched from blood (not recorded which). The source of these receptors is a woman aged 40 to 49 who had been exposed to COVID-19. The CDR3 runs from the conserved cysteine through the conserved F or W. The order of the fields is V gene, J gene, clone size, D gene, CDR3 protein, CDR3 DNA. The D gene is left open where the match is weak. Clone size is given for some rows only: seen once, a few or many times, or a class if the clone is expanded.

>TRBV11-1|TRBJ2-7|NA|TRBD1
CASSLAKGGVYEQYF
TGTGCCAGCAGCTTAGCGAAAGGGGGCGTTTACGAGCAGTACTTC
>TRBV30|TRBJ1-3|NA|TRBD1
CAWTGGGNTIYF
TGTGCCTGGACAGGGGGTGGAAACACCATATATTTT
>TRBV29-1|TRBJ1-4|few|TRBD1
CSARDSPNEKLFF
TGCAGCGCCAGGGACAGCCCTAATGAAAAACTGTTTTTT
>TRBV5-1|TRBJ2-1|NA|NA
CASYAGPSYNEQFF
TGCGCCAGTTACGCGGGACCCTCCTACAATGAGCAGTTCTTC
>TRBV7-2|TRBJ2-7|NA|NA
CASSLVDSSYEQYF
TGTGCCAGCAGCTTAGTGGACAGCTCTTACGAGCAGTACTTC
>TRBV19|TRBJ1-3|NA|NA
CASTLRDSPRNTIYF
TGTGCCAGTACCCTCCGGGACTCTCCAAGAAACACCATATATTTT
>TRBV5-5|TRBJ1-6|NA|NA
CASSNRDNNSPLHF
TGTGCCAGCAGCAACAGGGATAATAATTCACCCCTCCACTTT
>TRBV10-3|TRBJ1-6|NA|NA
CAISTPRGAGDSPLHF
TGTGCCATCAGTACCCCCAGGGGAGCCGGGGATTCACCCCTCCACTTT
>TRBV5-1|TRBJ1-1|NA|TRBD1
CASSLIPGTGGNTEAFF
TGCGCCAGCAGCTTGATTCCGGGCACAGGGGGGAACACTGAAGCTTTCTTT
>TRBV5-1|TRBJ2-7|NA|TRBD2
CASSRGLAGVYEQYF
TGCGCCAGCAGCAGGGGACTAGCGGGAGTCTACGAGCAGTACTTC
>TRBV27|TRBJ2-1|NA|NA
CASSLRVRQTPYNEQFF
TGTGCCAGCAGTTTGAGGGTGCGGCAGACACCTTACAATGAGCAGTTCTTC
>TRBV4-1|TRBJ2-2|NA|NA
CASSDRDLNTGELFF
TGCGCCAGCAGCGACCGGGACTTGAACACCGGGGAGCTGTTTTTT
>TRBV30|TRBJ1-6|NA|NA
CAWKIPQGRNSPLHF
TGTGCCTGGAAAATCCCGCAGGGCAGGAATTCACCCCTCCACTTT
>TRBV7-9|TRBJ2-1|once|NA
CASSPYGGPDLEQFF
TGTGCCAGCAGCCCTTACGGAGGGCCGGACCTTGAGCAGTTCTTC
>TRBV12-5|TRBJ2-3|once|NA
CASGLVGPDTQYF
TGTGCTAGTGGTTTGGTGGGGCCAGATACGCAGTATTTT
>TRBV12-3/TRBV12-4|TRBJ2-1|NA|TRBD2
CASRTSGANEQFF
TGTGCCAGCAGGACTAGCGGGGCCAATGAGCAGTTCTTC
>TRBV24-1|TRBJ1-2|NA|NA
CATSDPRANYGYTF
TGTGCCACCAGTGATCCCCGTGCTAACTATGGCTACACCTTC
>TRBV19|TRBJ1-2|NA|NA
CASSIGQTYGYTF
TGTGCCAGTAGTATTGGGCAGACCTATGGCTACACCTTC